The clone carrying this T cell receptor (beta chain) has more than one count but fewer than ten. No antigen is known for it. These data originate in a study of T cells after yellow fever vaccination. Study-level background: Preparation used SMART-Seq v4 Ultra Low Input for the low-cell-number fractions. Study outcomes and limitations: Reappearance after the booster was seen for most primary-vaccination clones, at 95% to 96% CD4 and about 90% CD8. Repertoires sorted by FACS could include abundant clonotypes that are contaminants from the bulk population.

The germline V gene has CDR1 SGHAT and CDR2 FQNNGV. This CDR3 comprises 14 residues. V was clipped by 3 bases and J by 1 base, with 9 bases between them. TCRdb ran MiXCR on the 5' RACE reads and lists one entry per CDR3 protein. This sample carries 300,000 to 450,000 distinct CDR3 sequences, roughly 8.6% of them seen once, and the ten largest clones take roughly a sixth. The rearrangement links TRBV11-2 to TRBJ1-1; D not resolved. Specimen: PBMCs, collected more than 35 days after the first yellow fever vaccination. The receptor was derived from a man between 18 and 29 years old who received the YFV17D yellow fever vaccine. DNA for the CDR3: TGTGCCAGCAGCTTCGGTTGGGGGAACACTGAAGCTTTCTTT. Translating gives CASSFGWGNTEAFF.